This note documents a single T cell receptor (beta chain) sequence. Its specificity is unknown. The study ran its PCR with 60 Vbeta and 13 Jbeta primers. The protocol was immunoSEQ multiplex PCR, while the TCRdb copy is restricted to in-frame clones and leaves out a portion. Counted here are 130,000 to 150,000 clones, approximately 79% occurring once; the ten biggest clones make up 6.5% to 8%. The sample is drawn from a study of cytomegalovirus exposure and HLA in healthy donors. Across the whole study: A data release that came early held tens of millions of unique TCRs from HLA-typed donors.

Findings and limits, study-wide: In a later analysis, TCR beta V- and J-gene trimming showed a link to a missense DCLRE1C variant. Overall, around 150 TCR beta chains were annotated as cytomegalovirus-associated. Being productive about 87% or about 30% of the time was typical of most TCR beta V segments in an earlier analysis.

Trimming shortened V by 1 base and J by 4 bases, and 9 bases separated the two germline ends. Germline CDR1 and CDR2: SGHRS and YFSETQ. This CDR3 spans 14 amino acids. Sequenced sample: PBMCs. This chain joins TRBV5-1 and TRBJ1-3, with a possible D match to TRBD1 (5 bases). This receptor was identified in a woman in her 40s in good health and CMV-seropositive. CDR3 nucleotides: TGCGCCAGCAGCTTGTCAGGGTCGGGAAACACCATATATTTT. Protein: CASSLSGSGNTIYF.